The T cell receptor beta chain described here comes from a study of blood T cell repertoires in COVID-19. The data were produced by immunoSEQ multiplex PCR, yet TCRdb's version contains in-frame clones alone and is incomplete. The sample has 65,000 to 90,000 clones, 70% to 90% seen once; the top ten hold around a fifth. CDR1 and CDR2 (germline): ENHRY, SYGVKD. V was shortened by 5 bases and J by 6 bases, with 18 bases between the two germline ends. The CDR3 length is 15 residues. The specimen sequenced was peripheral blood. The chain uses TRBV10-3 and TRBJ2-3; tentative D call: TRBD1 (6 bases). The TCR comes from a woman aged 80 or over in a cohort sampled during active or convalescent COVID-19. The CDR3, as DNA: TGTGCCATCAGTACCGGGACACTGGATTGGGATACGCAGTATTTT. Amino acids: CAISTGTLDWDTQYF.